Presented here are 16 T cell receptor beta chains from one specimen sequenced in a study of blood T cell repertoires in COVID-19. Sequencing was performed with immunoSEQ multiplex PCR; in TCRdb, only in-frame clones are kept and a portion is missing. The sample consists of 100,000 or so clones, 88% of them appearing once. Sequencing was done on a sample of peripheral blood. The receptors here all came from an older woman with acute or convalescent COVID-19.

The CDR3 DNA sequence: TGCGCCAGCAGCCTCGGGACTAGCGGGAGGGCCTACAATGAGCAGTTCTTC. It encodes CASSLGTSGRAYNEQFF. The gene calls are TRBV4-1 and TRBJ2-1; 16 nucleotides align to TRBD2. The CDR3 extends over 17 amino acids. From germline, CDR1 is MGHRA and CDR2 YSYEKL. J gave up 2 bases and V 4 bases, and 2 bases lay outside the gene matches.

CDR3: CASSETQGAEQYV. As DNA, the CDR3 is TGTGCCAGCAGTGAAACGCAGGGCGCCGAGCAGTACGTC. This chain joins TRBV2 and TRBJ2-7; possible D gene TRBD1, 5 bases. The V end lost 2 bases, the J end lost 6 bases, and 11 bases lay between the germline ends. Per germline, CDR1 SNHLY and CDR2 FYNNEI. The CDR3 length is 13 residues.

The chain employs TRBV6-5 and TRBJ2-2; D is uncertain. Deletions cut 2 bases from V and 7 bases from J, with 11 bases between. The length of the CDR3 is 14 residues. The germline gives CDR1 MNHEY, CDR2 SVGAGI. The CDR3 sequence: CASSYVKEHGELFF. The CDR3, as DNA: TGTGCCAGCAGTTACGTCAAAGAGCACGGGGAGCTGTTTTTT.

This rearrangement joins TRBV14 to TRBJ2-1; TRBD2 aligns across 12 bases. The CDR3 runs to 17 residues. Germline-derived CDR1 and CDR2 are SGHDN and FVKESK. V shed 6 bases, J shed 8 bases, and the junction held 14 bases outside the gene matches. The CDR3 spells CASRLAGGPVSPDEQFF. CDR3 in DNA: TGTGCCAGCAGGCTAGCGGGAGGGCCTGTATCCCCGGATGAGCAGTTCTTC.

This rearrangement joins TRBV10-2 to TRBJ1-4, with 12 bases lining up with TRBD1. V lost 0 bases and J lost 6; bases outside the gene matches: 5. The CDR3 covers 17 residues. The V gene's germline CDR1 is WSHSY and CDR2 SAAADI. DNA of the CDR3: TGCGCCAGCAGTGAGTCTGGGACAGGGGGCTTTCATGAAAAACTGTTTTTT. Protein product: CASSESGTGGFHEKLFF.

This clone was detected only a few times. In the same sample, other DNA sequences code for this CDR3. The chain couples TRBV6-5 to TRBJ1-5; no clear D gene. V gave up 6 bases and J gave up 2 bases, with 5 bases separating them. Germline V CDR1 and CDR2: MNHEY, SVGAGI. This CDR3 is built from 12 residues. The DNA of the CDR3 is TGTGCCAGCAGGGCAGGCAATCAGCCCCAGCATTTT. Translating it yields CASRAGNQPQHF.

The chain joins TRBV27 to TRBJ1-5; 7 bases line up with TRBD1. The CDR3 totals 15 residues. The V gene end was trimmed by 2 bases and the J gene end by 8 bases; junction bases not matched to a gene: 9. Germline-derived CDR1 and CDR2 are MNHEY and SMNVEV (reference sequence). The CDR3 is CASSLEGQPWEPQHF. Written as DNA, the CDR3 is TGTGCCAGCAGTTTAGAGGGACAGCCGTGGGAGCCCCAGCATTTT.

The chain recombines TRBV12-5 with TRBJ1-6, with D unresolved. The CDR3 spans 13 residues. The V end lost 3 bases, the J end lost 9 bases, and 9 bases lay between the germline ends. From germline, CDR1 is LGHNT and CDR2 FRNRAP. In nucleotides, the CDR3 is TGTGCTAGTGGTTTAGAGGTCGGTTCACCCCTCCACTTT. Translating gives CASGLEVGSPLHF.

In DNA, the CDR3 is TGTGCCAGCACCCGGGCAGGGGGCAACTATGGCTACACCTTC. It specifies CASTRAGGNYGYTF. The chain links TRBV7-9 to TRBJ1-2; 8 nucleotides agree with TRBD1. CDR1 is SEHNR, CDR2 FQNEAQ, per germline (reference sequence). This CDR3 has 14 amino acids. With 7 bases clipped from V and 2 bases from J, the junction kept 6 bases outside the gene matches.

The chain uses TRBV2 and TRBJ2-3; 9 bases line up with TRBD2. Trimming removed 3 bases from V and 2 bases from J; junction bases left unmatched: 3. The germline gives CDR1 SNHLY, CDR2 FYNNEI. This CDR3 comprises 15 residues. The CDR3 DNA reads TGTGCCAGCAGTGACGCGGGAGGGAACACAGATACGCAGTATTTT. This translates into CASSDAGGNTDTQYF.

Details on this clone: Its ends do not fully match the called genes, so a read error is possible. The chain recombines TRBV7-7 with TRBJ2-2; D not resolved. Germline CDR1 reads SSHAT; CDR2 reads FNYEAQ (reference sequence). The CDR3 consists of 15 residues. The CDR3 sequence: CASSLAAQYGGELFF. The CDR3 region has the DNA TGTGCTAGCAGCTTAGCTGCCCAGTATGGCGGGGAGCTGTTTTTT.

The chain employs TRBV6-5 and TRBJ1-1; 7 bases line up with TRBD1. Germline CDR1 is MNHEY and CDR2 is SVGAGI. This CDR3 is built from 15 residues. Trimming cost V 4 bases and J 5 bases; bases outside gene matches: 10. CDR3 in amino acids: CASSLEGRGVTEAFF. The CDR3 DNA reads TGTGCCAGCAGTTTAGAGGGCAGGGGGGTAACTGAAGCTTTCTTT.

The rearrangement uses TRBV18 and TRBJ2-7; possible D gene TRBD2, 5 bases. Trimming pared 5 bases from V and 7 bases from J, leaving 21 bases between. The germline CDR1 and CDR2 sequences are KGHSH and LQKENI. CDR3 length equals 15 residues. The CDR3, as DNA: TGTGCCAGCTCATCCCTCCCCCCCGGGGTAGGGGAGCAGTACGTC. Translation gives CASSSLPPGVGEQYV.

J is TRBJ1-4 and V is TRBV4-2, with D possibly being TRBD1 (6 bases). This CDR3 has 15 residues. The V end was cut by 4 bases, the J end by 8 bases, with 17 bases between. Germline CDR1 and CDR2: LGHNA and YNFKEQ. CDR3 in amino acids: CASSLSTGSGEKLFF. For the CDR3, the DNA is TGTGCCAGCAGCCTAAGCACAGGGTCGGGAGAAAAACTGTTTTTT.

The DNA for the CDR3 is TGTGCCAGCAGCCCGGACAGGGTGTTAGCCGGGGAGCTGTTTTTT. Its protein is CASSPDRVLAGELFF. The gene calls are TRBV14 and TRBJ2-2; 8 bases match TRBD1. Germline values: CDR1 SGHDN, CDR2 FVKESK. This CDR3 spans 15 amino acids. With V trimmed by 4 bases and J by 6 bases, 7 bases remained unmatched.

The chain joins TRBV2 to TRBJ2-1; tentative D call: TRBD1 (6 bases). The germline CDR1 and CDR2 sequences are SNHLY and FYNNEI. Trimming removed 6 bases at V and 0 bases at J, with 12 bases between. CDR3 size: 15 residues. The CDR3 DNA reads as TGTGCCAGCAGCAGGACAGTGGGCTCCTACAATGAGCAGTTCTTC. This sequence encodes CASSRTVGSYNEQFF.